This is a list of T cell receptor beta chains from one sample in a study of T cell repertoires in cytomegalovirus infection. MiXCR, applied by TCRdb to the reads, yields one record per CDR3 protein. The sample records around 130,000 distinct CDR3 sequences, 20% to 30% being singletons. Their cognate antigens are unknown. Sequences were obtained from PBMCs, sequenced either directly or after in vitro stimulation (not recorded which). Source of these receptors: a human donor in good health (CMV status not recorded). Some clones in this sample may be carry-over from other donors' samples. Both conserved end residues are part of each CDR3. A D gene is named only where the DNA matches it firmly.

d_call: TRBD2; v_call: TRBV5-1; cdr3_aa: CASSYEPSGRKTDTQYF
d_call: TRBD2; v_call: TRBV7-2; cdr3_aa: CASSLFGGRTSGAYEQYF
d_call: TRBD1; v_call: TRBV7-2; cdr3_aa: CASSWTGGATEAFF
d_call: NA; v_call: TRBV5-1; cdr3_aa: CASSLNAGETQYF
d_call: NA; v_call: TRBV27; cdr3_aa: CATSGGLGNTEAFF
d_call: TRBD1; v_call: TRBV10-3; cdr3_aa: CAISESRDSAGGYTF
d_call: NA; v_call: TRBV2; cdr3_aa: CASSERVNTEAFF
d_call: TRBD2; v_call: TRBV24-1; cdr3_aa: CATSDLGLAGRETQYF
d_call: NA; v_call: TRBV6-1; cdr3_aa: CASRIDFYNEQFF
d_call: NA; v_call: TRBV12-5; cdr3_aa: CASAMTGEWYNEQFF
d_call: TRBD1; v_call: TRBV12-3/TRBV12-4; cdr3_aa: CASSATGGNTEAFF
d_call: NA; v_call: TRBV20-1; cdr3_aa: CSARAMNSPADDEATEAFF
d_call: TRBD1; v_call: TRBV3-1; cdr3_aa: CASSRETGGTDTQYF
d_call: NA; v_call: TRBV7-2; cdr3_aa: CASSLAVGAISPLHF
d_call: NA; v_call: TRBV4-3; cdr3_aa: CASSQDGLVGNGYTF
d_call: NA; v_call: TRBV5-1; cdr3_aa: CASSDSTYEQYF
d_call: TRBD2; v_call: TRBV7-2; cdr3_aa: CASSSWTSAGQYF
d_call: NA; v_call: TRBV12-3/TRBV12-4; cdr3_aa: CASSLTMNTEAFF
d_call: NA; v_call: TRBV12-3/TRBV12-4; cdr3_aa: CASSPPRGSNSNEQFF
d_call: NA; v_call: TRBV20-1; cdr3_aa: CSAGNLQGWGSPLHF
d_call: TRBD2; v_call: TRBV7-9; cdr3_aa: CASSKLLAGGIEQFF
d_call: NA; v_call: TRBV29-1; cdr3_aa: CSIQEGTVYEQYF
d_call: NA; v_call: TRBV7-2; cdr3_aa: CASSLQGSTNEKLFF
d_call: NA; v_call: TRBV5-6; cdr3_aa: CASSSQGYNEQFF
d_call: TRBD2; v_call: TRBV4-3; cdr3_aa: CASSLSGNSYNEQFF
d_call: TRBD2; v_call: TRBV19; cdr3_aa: CASREIIAGRYNEQFF
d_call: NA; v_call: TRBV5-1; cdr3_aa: CASSSGLSTDTQYF
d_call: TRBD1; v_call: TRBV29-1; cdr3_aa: CSVVAPDRGGNIQYF
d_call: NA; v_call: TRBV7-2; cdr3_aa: CASSLARDNQETQYF
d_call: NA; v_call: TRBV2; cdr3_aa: CATNREPNQPQHF
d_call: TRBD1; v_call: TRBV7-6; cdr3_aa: CASSSSTYRGRNEKLFF
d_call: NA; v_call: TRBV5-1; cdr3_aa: CASSWGGSLKNTEAFF
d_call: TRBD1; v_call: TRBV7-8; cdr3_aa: CASSFGQGLDLNTEAFF
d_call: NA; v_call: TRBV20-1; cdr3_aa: CSASALSELFF
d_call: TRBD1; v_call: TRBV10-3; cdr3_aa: CAISESTGGRGYTF
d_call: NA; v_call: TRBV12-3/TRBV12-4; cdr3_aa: CASSSRPGGHDF
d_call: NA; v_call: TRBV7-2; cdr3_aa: CASSPSDGSRANYGYTF
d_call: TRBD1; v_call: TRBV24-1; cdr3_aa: CATSDSPSGQGNNEQFF
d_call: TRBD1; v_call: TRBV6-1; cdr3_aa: CASSYGRGLGETQYF
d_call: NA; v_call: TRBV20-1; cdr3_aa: CSAKGSRELFF
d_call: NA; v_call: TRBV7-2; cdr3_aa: CASSSFDSMRQFF
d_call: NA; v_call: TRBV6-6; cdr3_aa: CASSYSRETLGFF
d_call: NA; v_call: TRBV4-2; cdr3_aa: CASSQEGTLNTEAFF
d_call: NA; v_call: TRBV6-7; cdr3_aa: CASSPHEGRGTDTQYF
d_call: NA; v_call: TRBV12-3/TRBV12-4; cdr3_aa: CASSLGSGRKDTQYF
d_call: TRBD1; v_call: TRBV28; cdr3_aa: CASSSTGLNEKLFF
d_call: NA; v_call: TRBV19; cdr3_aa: CASSQQFAEQFF
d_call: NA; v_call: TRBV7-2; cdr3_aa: CASSLWSGNTIYF